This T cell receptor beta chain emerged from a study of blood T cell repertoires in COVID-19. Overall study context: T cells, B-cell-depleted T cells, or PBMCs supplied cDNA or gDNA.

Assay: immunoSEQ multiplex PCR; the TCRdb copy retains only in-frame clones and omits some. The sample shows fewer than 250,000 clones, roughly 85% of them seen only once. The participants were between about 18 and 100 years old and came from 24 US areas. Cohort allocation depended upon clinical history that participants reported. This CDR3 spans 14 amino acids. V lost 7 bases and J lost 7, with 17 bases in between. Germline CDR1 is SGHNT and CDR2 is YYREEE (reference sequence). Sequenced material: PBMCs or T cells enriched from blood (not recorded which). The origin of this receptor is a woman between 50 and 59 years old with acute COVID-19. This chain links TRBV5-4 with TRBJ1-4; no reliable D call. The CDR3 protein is CASASRKAGEKLFF. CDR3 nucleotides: TGTGCCAGCGCGTCCCGCAAGGCGGGTGAAAAACTGTTTTTT.